The 27 T cell receptor beta chains below all came from one sample that was sequenced in a study of human T cells and chemical hapten exposure. Time point in this sample: patch test 2, 6 weeks after DPC sensitization. Treatment denoted: therapeutic diphenylcyclopropenone sensitization with weekly scalp DPC. TCRdb re-called the RACE reads with MiXCR, one entry per CDR3 protein. The top ten hold about 1.8% of the sample, which has about 50,000 distinct CDR3 sequences, over 9.5% seen once. This sample comprised whole blood, obtained in connection with sensitization to the hapten diphenylcyclopropenone (DPC). The receptors were gathered from a woman in her fifties or sixties with alopecia areata. Some clones in this sample may be carry-over from other donors' samples.

This chain connects TRBV28 to TRBJ1-2; 7 nucleotides agree with TRBD1. The CDR3 is made up of 13 amino acids. Germline CDR1 and CDR2: MDHEN and SYDVKM. After removal of 4 bases from V and 4 bases from J, the junction contained 3 bases not matched to a gene. CDR3 sequence (DNA): TGTGCCAGCAGTTCGGGACAGTCCTATGGCTACACCTTC. Its protein is CASSSGQSYGYTF.

This clonotype was recorded many times. The chain links TRBV2 to TRBJ2-7; 8 bases match TRBD1. V gave up 5 bases and J gave up 3 bases; unmatched junction bases: 3. The germline CDR1 and CDR2 sequences are SNHLY and FYNNEI. This CDR3 is built from 13 residues. CDR3 nucleotide sequence: TGTGCCAGCAGTCTGACAGGGGACTACGAGCAGTACTTC. Its protein is CASSLTGDYEQYF.

In its sample, this clonotype was seen many times. This sequence joins TRBV27 and TRBJ2-1; D tentatively fits TRBD1 or TRBD2 (5 bases each). This CDR3 has 17 residues. Germline V CDR1 and CDR2: MNHEY, SMNVEV (reference sequence). V was cut by 1 base and J by 4 bases, with 17 bases left in between. The CDR3 sequence: CASSLLDAGGWYNEQFF. The CDR3 DNA sequence: TGTGCCAGCAGTTTATTAGACGCTGGGGGATGGTACAATGAGCAGTTCTTC.

This clonotype was seen more than once but under ten times. The chain has TRBV11-2 and TRBJ2-1, with D perhaps being TRBD1 or TRBD2 (5 bases each). With 4 bases removed from V and 7 bases from J, the gap between germline ends came to 11 bases. The CDR3 runs to 13 residues. Looked up from germline, CDR1 is SGHAT and CDR2 is FQNNGV. DNA for the CDR3: TGTGCCAGCAGCTCGGGACGGCAAAATGAGCAGTTCTTC. Its protein is CASSSGRQNEQFF.

V and J are TRBV4-1 and TRBJ2-3; D is tentatively TRBD1 or TRBD2 (6 bases each). The CDR3 loop spans 16 amino acids. CDR1 is MGHRA and CDR2 is YSYEKL in the germline V gene. V lost 5 bases, J lost 1 base, and 16 bases lay in between. The CDR3 spells CASSSTTGAGTDTQYF. Written as DNA, the CDR3 is TGCGCCAGCAGCTCCACGACGGGGGCGGGCACAGATACGCAGTATTTT.

About this clonotype: With a much larger clone just one base away, this may be a read error. The genes are TRBV6-5 and TRBJ1-5, with 9 bases aligning to TRBD1. Germline V lookup: CDR1 MNHEY, CDR2 SVGAGI. CDR3 length: 15 amino acids. In DNA, the CDR3 is TGTGCCAGCAGCCGGGACAGGGCAAGCAATCGGCCCCAGCATTTT. Encoded protein: CASSRDRASNRPQHF.

The chain employs TRBV12-5 and TRBJ1-1; D uncertain. Trimming removed 1 base at V and 5 bases at J, with 11 bases between. The CDR3 runs 14 residues. Looked up from germline, CDR1 is LGHNT and CDR2 is FRNRAP. In DNA, the CDR3 is TGTGCTAGTGGTTTGGAGGGCCTGGGGACTGAAGCTTTCTTT. It encodes CASGLEGLGTEAFF.

The rearrangement links TRBV12-5 to TRBJ2-7; no clear D. V was cut by 11 bases and J by 4 bases, with 27 bases left in between. Germline V gene lookup returns CDR1 LGHNT and CDR2 FRNRAP. The CDR3 is 16 residues long. In DNA form, the CDR3 reads TGTGCTCCGACTGTATACCGGAGCTTAAGGGTTTACGAGCAGTACTTC. Its translation: CAPTVYRSLRVYEQYF. Supplemented by reference TRBV12-5 and TRBJ2-7, the full variable domain reads DARVTQTPRHKVTEMGQEVTMRCQPILGHNTVFWYRQTMMQGLELLAYFRNRAPLDDSGMPKDRFSAEMPDATLATLKIQPSEPRDSAVYFCAPTVYRSLRVYEQYFGPGTRLTVT.

V usage is TRBV19 and J usage is TRBJ2-1; weak D call: TRBD2 (6 bases). Trimming left V 5 bases short and J 5 bases short, with 10 bases between. This CDR3 contains 13 residues. Germline CDR1 LNHDA, CDR2 SQIVND (reference sequence). The CDR3 here is CASSRQRDNEQFF. The CDR3 nucleotides are TGTGCCAGTAGTCGGCAGCGGGACAATGAGCAGTTCTTC.

This clonotype was observed at least ten times. This chain uses TRBV6-1 with TRBJ2-2; D assignment may be TRBD1 or TRBD2 (6 bases each). The CDR3 has 14 amino acids. Germline V CDR1 and CDR2: MNHNS, SASEGT. The V gene lost 11 bases and the J gene lost 4 bases, with 17 bases spanning the gap. The CDR3 region is CAGRLGDITGELFF. The DNA of the CDR3 is TGTGCCGGGAGGTTGGGGGACATCACCGGGGAGCTGTTTTTT.

This clonotype was counted many times. The rearrangement uses TRBV10-3 and TRBJ2-1; the match to TRBD1 covers 10 bases. The V segment lost 10 bases and the J segment 5 bases; nucleotides outside the gene matches: 11. Germline V CDR1 and CDR2: ENHRY, SYGVKD. The CDR3 is 15 residues long. Here the CDR3 reads CASAIRDRGDNEQFF. CDR3 coding DNA: TGTGCCAGTGCTATCCGGGACAGGGGAGACAATGAGCAGTTCTTC.

This clonotype was recorded many times. The chain recombines TRBV6-6 with TRBJ1-4, with D possibly matching TRBD1 (5 bases). The germline V gene has CDR1 MNHNY and CDR2 SVGAGI (reference sequence). The CDR3 has 13 amino acids. The V end lost 5 bases, the J end lost 3 bases, and 7 bases lay between the germline ends. This CDR3 reads CASSPGANEKLFF. CDR3 in DNA: TGTGCCAGCAGTCCGGGGGCTAATGAAAAACTGTTTTTT.

The rearrangement uses TRBV18 and TRBJ2-6; D remains unclear. Trimming cost V 4 bases and J 3 bases, with 7 bases left between them. This CDR3 is built from 14 residues. Germline V gene data show CDR1 as KGHSH and CDR2 as LQKENI. Here the CDR3 DNA reads TGTGCCAGCTCACTCCTGATTGGGGCCAACGTCCTGACTTTC. Protein sequence: CASSLLIGANVLTF.

The V and J genes are TRBV20-1 and TRBJ1-2; no definite D call. The germline V gene encodes CDR1 DFQATT and CDR2 SNEGSKA (reference sequence). V was trimmed by 3 bases and J by 7 bases, leaving 12 bases between them. CDR3 length: 12 residues. CDR3 amino acids: CSARTGFLGYTF. In nucleotides, the CDR3 is TGCAGTGCTAGGACTGGGTTCCTTGGCTACACCTTC.

This clonotype was counted a few times. This rearrangement joins TRBV28 to TRBJ2-1; the D gene is possibly TRBD2 (6 bases). The CDR3 covers 16 residues. CDR1 is MDHEN and CDR2 is SYDVKM in the germline V gene. Trimming took 8 bases from V and 0 from J, leaving 17 bases between them. CDR3 bases: TGTGCCAGCCAAGGCCCTAGCGTCAGCTCCTACAATGAGCAGTTCTTC. Protein: CASQGPSVSSYNEQFF. The full variable domain, completed using reference TRBV28 and TRBJ2-1, is DVKVTQSSRYLVKRTGEKVFLECVQDMDHENMFWYRQDPGLGLRLIYFSYDVKMKEKGDIPEGYSVSREKKERFSLILESASTNQTSMYLCASQGPSVSSYNEQFFGPGTRLTVL.

At least ten counts were recorded for this clonotype. The chain couples TRBV2 to TRBJ1-5; no reliable D call. The CDR3 spans 15 residues. V lost 2 bases, J lost 1 base, and 9 bases lay in between. The germline gives CDR1 SNHLY, CDR2 FYNNEI. CDR3 in DNA: TGTGCCAGCAGTGAATATGGCAGAAGCAATCAGCCCCAGCATTTT. Encoded protein: CASSEYGRSNQPQHF.

This clonotype was counted a few times. For the CDR3, the DNA is TGCGCCAGCAGCTTGAGGCCGCGTGAGGGGGGAACCTACGAGCAGTACTTC. It codes for CASSLRPREGGTYEQYF. The chain joins TRBV5-1 to TRBJ2-7, with D tentatively TRBD1 or TRBD2 (6 bases each). Germline V lookup: CDR1 SGHRS, CDR2 YFSETQ. The V and J ends lost 1 base and 2 bases respectively, with 19 bases between them. The CDR3 sequence is 17 residues long.

This rearrangement joins TRBV7-9 to TRBJ2-1; D remains unclear. In germline, CDR1 is SEHNR, CDR2 FQNEAQ (reference sequence). The germline V and J ends were trimmed by 2 bases and 7 bases, with 9 bases remaining between them. CDR3 length: 13 residues. The CDR3 DNA sequence: TGTGCCAGCAGCTTATTCGGAGAAAATGAGCAGTTCTTC. This codes for CASSLFGENEQFF.

Comment on this clonotype: A read error may explain this, as a much larger clone is one base away. The CDR3 sequence: CATPDRTGTGPTTNEKLFF. CDR3 DNA sequence: TGTGCCACCCCCGACCGCACCGGGACAGGGCCCACAACTAATGAAAAACTGTTTTTT. The rearrangement uses TRBV21-1 and TRBJ1-4; the table calls TRBD1, which could not be checked here. TRBV21-1 represents a pseudogene. This CDR3 region has 19 residues.

This clonotype showed up many times. The V gene is TRBV5-6, the J gene TRBJ2-5; D is undetermined. Looked up from germline, CDR1 is SGHDT and CDR2 is YYEEEE. There are 10 residues in the CDR3. V dropped 10 bases and J dropped 2 bases, with 6 bases sitting between them. The CDR3 spells CAASQETQYF. CDR3 DNA sequence: TGTGCCGCCTCTCAAGAGACCCAGTACTTC.

To note about this clonotype: A much larger clone differs by one base, so this may be a read error. The chain employs TRBV11-3 and TRBJ2-1, with D unresolved. V gave up 5 bases and J gave up 5 bases, with 10 bases separating them. Per germline, CDR1 SGHNT and CDR2 YENEEA. The CDR3 is 13 residues long. CDR3 coding DNA: TGTGCCAGCAGCCCGTGGTACGACAATGAGCAGTTCTTC. It codes for CASSPWYDNEQFF. The whole variable domain, remainder taken from reference TRBV11-3 and TRBJ2-1, is EAGVVQSPRYKIIEKKQPVAFWCNPISGHNTLYWYLQNLGQGPELLIRYENEEAVDDSQLPKDRFSAERLKGVDSTLKIQPAELGDSAVYLCASSPWYDNEQFFGPGTRLTVL.

This clonotype has a count of ten or more. CDR3 sequence (DNA): TGTGCCAGCAGCTTGATTCGGGGTTCGGCCACTGAAGCTTTCTTT. Amino acid sequence: CASSLIRGSATEAFF. The chain combines TRBV5-6 with TRBJ1-1, with D uncertain. Trimming cost V 1 base and J 4 bases, with 14 bases left between them. CDR1 SGHDT and CDR2 YYEEEE come from the germline V gene. This CDR3 spans 15 amino acids.

In this sample, this clonotype turned up a few times. This chain joins TRBV2 and TRBJ2-7; unclear D gene. Between the trimmed V and J ends, which lost 6 bases and 0 bases, there was a span of 6 bases. The CDR3 totals 12 residues. CDR1 is SNHLY and CDR2 is FYNNEI in the germline V gene. The CDR3 spells CASRSVSYEQYF. The DNA of the CDR3 is TGTGCCAGCAGGTCGGTCTCCTACGAGCAGTACTTC.

This chain links TRBV29-1 with TRBJ2-7; D is unresolved. With 7 bases removed from V and 1 base from J, the gap between germline ends came to 11 bases. The CDR3 spans 12 residues. Germline V lookup: CDR1 SQVTM, CDR2 ANQGSEA. The CDR3 region is CSGRSDSYEQYF. The CDR3 DNA sequence: TGCAGCGGCCGGTCCGATTCCTACGAGCAGTACTTC.

The CDR3 loop reads CASRRSSGGETQYF. CDR3 nucleotides: TGTGCCAGCAGGCGCTCTAGCGGGGGTGAGACCCAGTACTTC. The gene calls are TRBV6-2 or TRBV6-3 and TRBJ2-5; 10 bases agree with TRBD2. J lost 5 bases, V lost 6 bases, and 6 bases had no gene match. Germline loops: CDR1 MNHEY, CDR2 SVGEGT. This CDR3 has 14 residues.

V usage is TRBV6-5 and J usage is TRBJ1-2; TRBD1 matches at 7 bases. The V segment lost 2 bases and the J segment 4 bases; nucleotides outside the gene matches: 4. This CDR3 has 14 amino acids. Germline values: CDR1 MNHEY, CDR2 SVGAGI. This CDR3 is CASSYGQETYGYTF. The DNA of the CDR3 is TGTGCCAGCAGTTACGGACAGGAAACCTATGGCTACACCTTC.

The rearrangement links TRBV6-2 or TRBV6-3 to TRBJ1-1; D possibly corresponds to TRBD1 (5 bases). Germline assignment: CDR1 MNHEY and CDR2 SVGEGT. V gave up 2 bases and J gave up 5 bases, with 15 bases separating them. The CDR3 length is 15 residues. CDR3 nucleotide sequence: TGTGCCAGCAGTTACCGGGGCTACAACGGTACTGAAGCTTTCTTT. It yields the protein CASSYRGYNGTEAFF.